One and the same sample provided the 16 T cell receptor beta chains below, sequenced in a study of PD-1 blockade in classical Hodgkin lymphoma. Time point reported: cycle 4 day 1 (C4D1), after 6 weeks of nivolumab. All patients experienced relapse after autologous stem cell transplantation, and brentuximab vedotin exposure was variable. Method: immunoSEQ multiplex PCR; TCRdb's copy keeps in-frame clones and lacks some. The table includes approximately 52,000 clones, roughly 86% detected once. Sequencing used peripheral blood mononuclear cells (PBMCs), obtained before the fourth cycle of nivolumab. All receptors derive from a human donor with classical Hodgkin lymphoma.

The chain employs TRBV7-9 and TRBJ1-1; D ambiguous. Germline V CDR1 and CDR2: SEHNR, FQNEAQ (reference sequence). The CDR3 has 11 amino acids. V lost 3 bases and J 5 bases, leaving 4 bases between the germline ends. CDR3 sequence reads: CASSFGTEAFF. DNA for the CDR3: TGTGCCAGCAGCTTTGGGACTGAAGCTTTCTTT.

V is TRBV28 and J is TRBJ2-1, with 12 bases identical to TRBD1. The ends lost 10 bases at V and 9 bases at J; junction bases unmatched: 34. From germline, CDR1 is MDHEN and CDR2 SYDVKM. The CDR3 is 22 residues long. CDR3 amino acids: CATQSEGQGATSGLLPSGEQFF. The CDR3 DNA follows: TGTGCCACCCAAAGTGAGGGACAGGGGGCTACTAGCGGGCTCCTCCCGTCCGGTGAGCAGTTCTTC.

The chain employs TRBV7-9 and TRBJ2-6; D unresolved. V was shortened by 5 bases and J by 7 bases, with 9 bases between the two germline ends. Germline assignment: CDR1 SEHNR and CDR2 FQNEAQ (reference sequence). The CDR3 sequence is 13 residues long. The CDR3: CASSISEANVLTF. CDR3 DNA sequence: TGTGCCAGCAGCATCTCGGAAGCCAACGTCCTGACTTTC.

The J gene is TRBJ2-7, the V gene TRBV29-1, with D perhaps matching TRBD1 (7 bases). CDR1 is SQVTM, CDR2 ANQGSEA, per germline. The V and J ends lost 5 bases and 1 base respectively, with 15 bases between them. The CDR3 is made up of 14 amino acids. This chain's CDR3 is CSVSGAGGSYEQYF. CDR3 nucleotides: TGCAGCGTTTCCGGCGCAGGGGGGTCCTACGAGCAGTACTTC.

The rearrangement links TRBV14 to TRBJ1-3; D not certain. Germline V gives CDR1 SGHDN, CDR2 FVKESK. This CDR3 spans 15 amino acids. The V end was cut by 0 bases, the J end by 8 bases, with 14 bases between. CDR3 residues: CASSQDLGDVHTIYF. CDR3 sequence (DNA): TGTGCCAGCAGCCAAGATCTCGGGGATGTTCACACCATATATTTT.

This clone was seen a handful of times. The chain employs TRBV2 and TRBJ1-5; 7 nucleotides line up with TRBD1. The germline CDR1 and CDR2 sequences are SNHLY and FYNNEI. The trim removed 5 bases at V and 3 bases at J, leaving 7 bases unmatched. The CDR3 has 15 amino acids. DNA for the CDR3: TGTGCCAGCAGTTTAGACAGGGCGATCAATCAGCCCCAGCATTTT. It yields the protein CASSLDRAINQPQHF. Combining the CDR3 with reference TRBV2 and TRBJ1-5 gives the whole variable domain EPEVTQTPSHQVTQMGQEVILRCVPISNHLYFYWYRQILGQKVEFLVSFYNNEISEKSEIFDDQFSVERPDGSNFTLKIRSTKLEDSAMYFCASSLDRAINQPQHFGDGTRLSIL.

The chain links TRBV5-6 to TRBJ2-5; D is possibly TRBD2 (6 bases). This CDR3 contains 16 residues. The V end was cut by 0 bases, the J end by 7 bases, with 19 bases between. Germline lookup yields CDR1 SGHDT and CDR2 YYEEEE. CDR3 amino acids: CASSLAGDSDGSTQYF. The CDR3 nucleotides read TGTGCCAGCAGCTTGGCGGGGGACTCCGACGGATCGACCCAGTACTTC.

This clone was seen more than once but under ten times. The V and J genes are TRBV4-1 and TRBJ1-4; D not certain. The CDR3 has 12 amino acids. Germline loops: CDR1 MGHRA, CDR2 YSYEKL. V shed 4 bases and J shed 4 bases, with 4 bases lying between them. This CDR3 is CASSLSNEKLFF. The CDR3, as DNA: TGCGCCAGCAGCCTAAGTAATGAAAAACTGTTTTTT.

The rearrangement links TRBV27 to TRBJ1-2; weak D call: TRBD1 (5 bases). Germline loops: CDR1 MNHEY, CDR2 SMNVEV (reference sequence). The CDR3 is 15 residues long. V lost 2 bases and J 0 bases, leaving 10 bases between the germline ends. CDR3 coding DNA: TGTGCCAGCAGTTTAGTCGCAGGGACTAACTATGGCTACACCTTC. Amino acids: CASSLVAGTNYGYTF.

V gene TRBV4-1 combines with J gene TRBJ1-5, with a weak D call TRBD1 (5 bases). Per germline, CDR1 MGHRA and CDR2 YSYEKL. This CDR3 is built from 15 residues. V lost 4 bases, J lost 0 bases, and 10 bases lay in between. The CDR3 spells CASSPRDVSNQPQHF. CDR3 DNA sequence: TGCGCCAGCAGCCCCAGGGATGTTAGCAATCAGCCCCAGCATTTT.

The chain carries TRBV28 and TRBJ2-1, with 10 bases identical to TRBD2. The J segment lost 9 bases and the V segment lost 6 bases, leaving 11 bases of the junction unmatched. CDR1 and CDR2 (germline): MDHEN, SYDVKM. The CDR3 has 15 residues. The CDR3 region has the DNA TGTGCCAGCAGGATTCAGCGGGAGGGTAGCCGTGAGCAGTTCTTC. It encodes CASRIQREGSREQFF. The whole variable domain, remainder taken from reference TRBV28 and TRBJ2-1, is DVKVTQSSRYLVKRTGEKVFLECVQDMDHENMFWYRQDPGLGLRLIYFSYDVKMKEKGDIPEGYSVSREKKERFSLILESASTNQTSMYLCASRIQREGSREQFFGPGTRLTVL.

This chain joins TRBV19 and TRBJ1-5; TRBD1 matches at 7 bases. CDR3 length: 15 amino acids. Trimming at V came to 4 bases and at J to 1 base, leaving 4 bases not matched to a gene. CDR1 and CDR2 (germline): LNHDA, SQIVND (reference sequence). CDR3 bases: TGTGCCAGTAGTAGGACAGGCGGAAGCAATCAGCCCCAGCATTTT. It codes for CASSRTGGSNQPQHF.

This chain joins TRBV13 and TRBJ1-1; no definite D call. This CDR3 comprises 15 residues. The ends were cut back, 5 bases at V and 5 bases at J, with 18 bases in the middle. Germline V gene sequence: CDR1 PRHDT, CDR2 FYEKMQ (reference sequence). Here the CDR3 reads CASSPPPQGPTEAFF. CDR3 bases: TGTGCCAGCAGCCCACCCCCCCAAGGACCGACTGAAGCTTTCTTT.

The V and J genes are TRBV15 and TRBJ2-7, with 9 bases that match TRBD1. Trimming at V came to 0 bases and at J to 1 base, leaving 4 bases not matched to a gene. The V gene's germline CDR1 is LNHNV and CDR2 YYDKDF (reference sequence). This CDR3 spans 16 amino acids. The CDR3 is CATSRDLGTGSYEQYF. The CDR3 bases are TGTGCCACCAGCAGAGATCTAGGGACAGGGTCCTACGAGCAGTACTTC.

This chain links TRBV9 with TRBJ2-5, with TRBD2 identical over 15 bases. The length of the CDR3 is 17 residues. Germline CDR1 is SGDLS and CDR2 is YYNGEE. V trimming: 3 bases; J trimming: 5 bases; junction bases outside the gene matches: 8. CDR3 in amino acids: CASSAGLAGGPRETQYF. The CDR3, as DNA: TGTGCCAGCAGCGCCGGACTAGCGGGGGGGCCGCGGGAGACCCAGTACTTC.

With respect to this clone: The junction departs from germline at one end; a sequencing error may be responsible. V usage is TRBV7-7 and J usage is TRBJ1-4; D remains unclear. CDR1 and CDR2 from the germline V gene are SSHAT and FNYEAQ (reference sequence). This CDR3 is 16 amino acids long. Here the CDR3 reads CASSPHGEGRSEKLFF. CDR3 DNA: TGTGCTAGCAGCCCCCATGGGGAGGGTCGGAGTGAAAAACTGTTTTTT.